This T cell receptor (beta chain) was identified during a study of blood T cell repertoires in COVID-19. The repertoire was sequenced with immunoSEQ multiplex PCR; TCRdb's copy has only in-frame clones and lacks some. The table lists under 200,000 clones, 85% to 90% of them singletons, with 6.6% in the top ten. V was cut by 0 bases and J by 2 bases, with 9 bases left in between. This CDR3 comprises 15 residues. Germline V CDR1 and CDR2: SGHTA, FQGNSA. The sequenced sample consisted of PBMCs or T cells enriched from blood (not recorded which). This receptor was obtained from a woman between 45 and 65 years old who had recovered from COVID-19. This chain connects TRBV7-2 to TRBJ2-3; D perhaps matches TRBD2 (5 bases). For the CDR3, the DNA is TGTGCCAGCAGCTTAGCCGGACTCCTCACAGATACGCAGTATTTT. Translating gives CASSLAGLLTDTQYF.